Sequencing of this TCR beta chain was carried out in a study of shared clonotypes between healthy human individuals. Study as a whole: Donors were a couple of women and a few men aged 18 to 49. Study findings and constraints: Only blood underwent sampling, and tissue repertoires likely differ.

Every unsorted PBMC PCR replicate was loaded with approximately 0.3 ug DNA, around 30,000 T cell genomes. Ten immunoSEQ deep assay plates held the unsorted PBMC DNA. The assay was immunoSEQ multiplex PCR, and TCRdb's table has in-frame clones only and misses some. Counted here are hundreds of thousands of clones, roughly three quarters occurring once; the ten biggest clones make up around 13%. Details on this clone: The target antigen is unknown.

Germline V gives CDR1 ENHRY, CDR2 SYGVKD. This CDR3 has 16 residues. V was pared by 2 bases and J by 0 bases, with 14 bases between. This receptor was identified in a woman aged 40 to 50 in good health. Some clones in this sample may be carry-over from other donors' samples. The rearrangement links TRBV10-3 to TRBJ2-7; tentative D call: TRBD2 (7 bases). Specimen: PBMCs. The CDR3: CAISEGGATSSYEQYF. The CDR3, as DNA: TGTGCCATCAGTGAGGGGGGGGCGACTAGCTCCTACGAGCAGTACTTC.